The clone carrying this T cell receptor beta chain was detected a few times. The sample belongs to a study of cytomegalovirus exposure and HLA in healthy donors. PCR was performed using 60 Vbeta and 13 Jbeta primers. Sequencing was performed with immunoSEQ multiplex PCR; in TCRdb, only in-frame clones are kept and a portion is missing. The data contain approximately 210,000 clones, approximately 83% of them seen just once; the ten biggest clones take up roughly 10%. CDR3 size: 13 residues. Germline V gene lookup returns CDR1 SGHVS and CDR2 FNYEAQ. V gave up 3 bases and J gave up 4 bases, with 9 bases separating them.

The rearrangement links TRBV7-6 to TRBJ1-1, with D maybe TRBD1 (5 bases). What was sequenced was PBMCs. This clonotype was sampled from a woman in her 50s in good health and CMV-seropositive. This chain's CDR3 is CASSFGGITEAFF. CDR3 bases: TGTGCCAGCAGCTTCGGGGGTATCACTGAAGCTTTCTTT.